This passage covers 8 T cell receptor beta chains from one sample sequenced in a study of cytomegalovirus exposure and HLA in healthy donors. Using immunoSEQ multiplex PCR, the repertoire was profiled, and TCRdb retains in-frame clones only, with some absent. The sample lists tens of thousands of clones; approximately 97% were seen once. The sample taken for sequencing was PBMCs. The receptor set was obtained from a man aged 18 to 30 in good health and CMV-seronegative.

V usage is TRBV6-1 and J usage is TRBJ2-3; no definite D call. Germline V gene sequence: CDR1 MNHNS, CDR2 SASEGT. V gave up 2 bases and J gave up 0 bases, with 21 bases separating them. This CDR3 has 19 residues. In nucleotides, the CDR3 is TGTGCCAGCAGTGAATTTACTCGTTGGCGGCTCGGCAGCACAGATACGCAGTATTTT. This gives the protein CASSEFTRWRLGSTDTQYF.

V gene TRBV6-4 combines with J gene TRBJ1-1; D is unclear. V was pared by 6 bases and J by 1 base, with 12 bases between. CDR3 length equals 14 residues. Germline lookup yields CDR1 MRHNA and CDR2 SNTAGT. The CDR3 region is CASSRSSGNTEAFF. CDR3 sequence (DNA): TGTGCCAGCAGCCGATCGAGTGGGAACACTGAAGCTTTCTTT.

This sequence joins TRBV6-6 and TRBJ2-3; D may be TRBD2 (5 bases). The CDR3 sequence is 12 residues long. CDR1 is MNHNY, CDR2 SVGAGI, per germline (reference sequence). V was cut by 8 bases and J by 5 bases, with 11 bases left in between. The CDR3 region has the DNA TGTGCCAGCGAACTAGGGAGAGATACGCAGTATTTT. Its translation: CASELGRDTQYF.

The rearrangement uses TRBV6-5 and TRBJ1-2; 7 nucleotides match TRBD1. Germline values: CDR1 MNHEY, CDR2 SVGAGI. Losses at the gene ends were 0 bases for V and 3 bases for J; bases not matched to a gene: 4. The CDR3 is 15 amino acids. The CDR3 loop is CASSYSGDRDYGYTF. The CDR3, as DNA: TGTGCCAGCAGTTACTCGGGCGACAGGGACTATGGCTACACCTTC.

CDR3 loop: CASSVEAGGPENQYF. DNA for the CDR3: TGTGCCAGCAGCGTAGAGGCGGGAGGGCCAGAAAATCAGTACTTC. J is TRBJ2-4 and V is TRBV9; 9 bases line up with TRBD2. The CDR3 loop spans 15 amino acids. CDR1 SGDLS and CDR2 YYNGEE come from the germline V gene. V shed 0 bases, J shed 12 bases, and the junction held 10 bases outside the gene matches.

Turning to this clone: Additional DNA sequences in this sample encode the identical CDR3. This chain connects TRBV6-6 to TRBJ1-2; D perhaps matches TRBD1 (5 bases). This CDR3 spans 13 amino acids. CDR1 is MNHNY and CDR2 is SVGAGI in the germline V gene (reference sequence). Between the trimmed V and J ends, which lost 2 bases and 3 bases, there was a span of 7 bases. The CDR3 protein is CASSYGGDYGYTF. CDR3 coding DNA: TGTGCCAGCAGTTACGGAGGGGACTATGGCTACACCTTC.

The rearrangement joins TRBV18 to TRBJ1-5; D gene uncertain. The CDR3 totals 14 residues. CDR1 and CDR2 from the germline V gene are KGHSH and LQKENI. V was trimmed by 3 bases and J by 5 bases, leaving 11 bases between them. Written as DNA, the CDR3 is TGTGCCAGCTCACCTGGTCAGGACTATCAGCCCCAGCATTTT. Translation: CASSPGQDYQPQHF.

The chain couples TRBV6-6 to TRBJ2-5, with 7 nucleotides matching TRBD1. The V gene end was trimmed by 7 bases and the J gene end by 4 bases; junction bases not matched to a gene: 6. Germline CDR1 is MNHNY and CDR2 is SVGAGI (reference sequence). The CDR3 consists of 13 residues. CDR3 nucleotides: TGTGCCAGCACCCCAGGGGGACGAGAGACCCAGTACTTC. Translation: CASTPGGRETQYF.